A selection of T cell receptor beta chains follows, all from one sample in a study of T cell repertoires in cytomegalovirus infection. For these TCRs, the target antigens are not known. TCRdb re-analysed the reads in MiXCR, keeping a single row per CDR3 protein. The table shows 100,000 to 150,000 distinct CDR3 sequences, with roughly a quarter occurring only once. The sequenced sample was PBMCs, sequenced either directly or after in vitro stimulation (not recorded which). All receptors derive from a human donor in good health (CMV status not recorded). Some clones in this sample may be carry-over from other donors' samples. Each CDR3 is given without its conserved first and last residue.

TRBV7-2	TRBJ1-1	ASSTDRGRTEAF
TRBV7-8	TRBJ2-3	ASSPFELADTQY
TRBV10-3	TRBJ1-2	AIRMDANYGYT
TRBV7-2	TRBJ2-7	ASSLETSGNNFYEQY
TRBV12-3/TRBV12-4	TRBJ2-2	ATRPIERRGELF
TRBV20-1	TRBJ1-1	SASPRDSEAF
TRBV25-1	TRBJ1-6	ASSEEQGTNSPLH
TRBV29-1	TRBJ1-4	SVDRTGTNEKLF
TRBV7-2	TRBJ2-1	ASRTGGLNEQF
TRBV6-1	TRBJ1-5	ASSELGGVWSNQPQH
TRBV7-2	TRBJ1-5	ASNPTGGNQPQH
TRBV7-2	TRBJ2-3	ASSVTGTYGDTQY
TRBV7-2	TRBJ2-3	ASSLLGRDTQY
TRBV29-1	TRBJ2-7	SVLAARGVHEQY
TRBV5-4	TRBJ1-2	ASSLSTGKNGYT
TRBV7-2	TRBJ2-5	ASSLVSLETQY
TRBV7-9	TRBJ2-5	ASSLPDLVGGSEETQY
TRBV6-1	TRBJ1-5	ASRSDRGLSPQH
TRBV7-9	TRBJ1-2	ASAGSTYGYT
TRBV28	TRBJ1-2	ASTSGEYGGYT
TRBV5-8	TRBJ1-2	ASLVLKTTGRNGGYT
TRBV7-2	TRBJ1-5	ASSSGQGLWQPQH
TRBV5-1	TRBJ1-3	ASSLGVGSGNTIY
TRBV20-1	TRBJ1-5	SARPPGPGIGYQPQH
TRBV19	TRBJ2-2	ASRGLAGRNTGELF
TRBV7-2	TRBJ2-1	ASSLVAGAGNEQF
TRBV7-2	TRBJ2-2	ASSFGTGYYGELF